Shown below are 14 T cell receptor beta chains from a single sample sequenced in a study of shared clonotypes between healthy human individuals. Method: immunoSEQ multiplex PCR; TCRdb's copy keeps in-frame clones and lacks some. Found here are some 1,600,000 clones, under 99% of them singletons; the top ten hold around 0.45%. The sequencing sample was made of naive CD4+ T cells sorted from blood. Subset specified: CD45RA+ positively selected. Every receptor here comes from a man aged 25 to 45 in good health.

This chain links TRBV7-3 with TRBJ2-2, with D maybe TRBD2 (5 bases). Germline CDR1 and CDR2: SGHTA and FQGTGA. This CDR3 has 13 residues. V gave up 2 bases and J gave up 5 bases, with 6 bases separating them. The CDR3 sequence is CASSLRETGELFF. For the CDR3, the DNA is TGTGCCAGCAGCTTACGGGAAACCGGGGAGCTGTTTTTT. The full variable domain, completed using reference TRBV7-3 and TRBJ2-2, is GAGVSQTPSNKVTEKGKYVELRCDPISGHTALYWYRQSLGQGPEFLIYFQGTGAADDSGLPNDRFFAVRPEGSVSTLKIQRTERGDSAVYLCASSLRETGELFFGEGSRLTVL.

J is TRBJ2-1 and V is TRBV9; the D is unclear. The CDR3 runs 16 residues. Germline V gene sequence: CDR1 SGDLS, CDR2 YYNGEE. V was trimmed by 4 bases and J by 0 bases, leaving 14 bases between them. CDR3 in DNA: TGTGCCAGCAGCTTATCTGGCGCGAGCTCCTACAATGAGCAGTTCTTC. Amino acids: CASSLSGASSYNEQFF.

On this clone: Other DNA sequences of this sample code for an identical CDR3. V gene TRBV6-5 combines with J gene TRBJ2-1; 13 nucleotides align to TRBD2. The trim removed 2 bases at V and 3 bases at J, leaving 1 base unmatched. This CDR3 comprises 16 residues. Germline CDR1 reads MNHEY; CDR2 reads SVGAGI. This CDR3 reads CASSYGLAGVYNEQFF. CDR3 DNA: TGTGCCAGCAGTTACGGACTAGCGGGAGTCTACAATGAGCAGTTCTTC.

This rearrangement joins TRBV28 to TRBJ1-4; D perhaps matches TRBD1 (6 bases). Germline-derived CDR1 and CDR2 are MDHEN and SYDVKM. The CDR3 consists of 13 residues. The V and J ends lost 2 bases and 7 bases respectively, with 8 bases between them. The CDR3 DNA is TGTGCCAGCAGTTTAATGGGGGCTGAAAAACTGTTTTTT. Translation: CASSLMGAEKLFF. Supplemented by reference TRBV28 and TRBJ1-4, the full variable domain reads DVKVTQSSRYLVKRTGEKVFLECVQDMDHENMFWYRQDPGLGLRLIYFSYDVKMKEKGDIPEGYSVSREKKERFSLILESASTNQTSMYLCASSLMGAEKLFFGSGTQLSVL.

V gene TRBV29-1 combines with J gene TRBJ1-1, with no clear D. There are 13 residues in the CDR3. The V and J ends lost 7 bases and 1 base respectively, with 13 bases between them. From germline, CDR1 is SQVTM and CDR2 ANQGSEA. CDR3 region: CSALRMGNTEAFF. The CDR3 DNA is TGCAGCGCTCTCCGTATGGGGAACACTGAAGCTTTCTTT.

This clone was recorded only once. This chain connects TRBV28 to TRBJ2-7; D perhaps matches TRBD1 (5 bases). The CDR3 runs to 13 residues. With 2 bases removed from V and 5 bases from J, the gap between germline ends came to 10 bases. Germline values: CDR1 MDHEN, CDR2 SYDVKM. Here the CDR3 DNA reads TGTGCCAGCAGTTTACCAGGGAACCACGAGCAGTACTTC. Translating it yields CASSLPGNHEQYF.

This sequence joins TRBV27 and TRBJ2-5, with a possible D match to TRBD2 (5 bases). There are 16 residues in the CDR3. Trimming cost V 6 bases and J 3 bases, with 20 bases left between them. Germline-derived CDR1 and CDR2 are MNHEY and SMNVEV (reference sequence). CDR3 amino acids: CASRPEGGSRKETQYF. The CDR3 DNA reads as TGTGCCAGCAGACCAGAGGGCGGGTCGCGAAAAGAGACCCAGTACTTC.

This clone was observed once. The CDR3 reads CASSFSTSGQETQYF. The DNA for the CDR3 is TGCGCCAGCAGCTTCTCGACTAGCGGGCAAGAGACCCAGTACTTC. The chain recombines TRBV5-1 with TRBJ2-5; 10 nucleotides line up with TRBD2. CDR1 and CDR2 (germline): SGHRS, YFSETQ. The CDR3 loop spans 15 amino acids. The J segment lost 2 bases and the V segment lost 2 bases, leaving 3 bases of the junction unmatched. Combining the CDR3 with reference TRBV5-1 and TRBJ2-5 gives the whole variable domain KAGVTQTPRYLIKTRGQQVTLSCSPISGHRSVSWYQQTPGQGLQFLFEYFSETQRNKGNFPGRFSGRQFSNSRSEMNVSTLELGDSALYLCASSFSTSGQETQYFGPGTRLLVL.

The CDR3 here is CASSPEVTNEKLFF. The CDR3 nucleotides read TGTGCCAGCTCACCGGAAGTCACTAATGAAAAACTGTTTTTT. The V call is TRBV18, the J call TRBJ1-4; D ambiguous. V lost 3 bases and J lost 2, with 7 bases in between. This CDR3 comprises 14 residues. CDR1 and CDR2 from the germline V gene are KGHSH and LQKENI.

The chain combines TRBV4-1 with TRBJ2-3, with D uncertain. The CDR3 has 13 amino acids. Germline V gives CDR1 MGHRA, CDR2 YSYEKL. V was clipped by 6 bases and J by 2 bases, with 9 bases between them. The DNA of the CDR3 is TGCGCCAGCAGTCGTCTAGACACAGATACGCAGTATTTT. Residues: CASSRLDTDTQYF.

This chain uses TRBV7-3 with TRBJ2-2; D is unresolved. This CDR3 has 16 residues. V shed 1 base and J shed 3 bases, with 12 bases lying between them. Looked up from germline, CDR1 is SGHTA and CDR2 is FQGTGA. The CDR3 protein is CASSLIGAEDTGELFF. The CDR3, as DNA: TGTGCCAGCAGCTTAATAGGTGCAGAGGACACCGGGGAGCTGTTTTTT.

The chain has TRBV7-2 and TRBJ2-2, with a tentative D call TRBD2 (5 bases). V was cut by 7 bases and J by 7 bases, with 22 bases left in between. Germline V CDR1 and CDR2: SGHTA, FQGNSA. The CDR3 is made up of 16 amino acids. CDR3 protein: CASKAEGGYLYGELFF. In DNA, the CDR3 is TGTGCCAGCAAAGCCGAAGGAGGCTACCTGTACGGGGAGCTGTTTTTT.

The V call is TRBV27, the J call TRBJ2-3; D is undetermined. The CDR3 runs 15 residues. V lost 3 bases and J lost 1, with 11 bases in between. Germline assignment: CDR1 MNHEY and CDR2 SMNVEV (reference sequence). The CDR3 protein is CASSFLTPRTDTQYF. CDR3 coding DNA: TGTGCCAGCAGTTTTCTTACACCACGCACAGATACGCAGTATTTT.

The rearrangement links TRBV25-1 to TRBJ2-7; 9 bases agree with TRBD2. The CDR3 extends over 17 amino acids. CDR1 and CDR2 (germline): MGHDK, SYGVNS. Trimming took 1 base from V and 1 from J; bases not matched to a gene: 8. DNA for the CDR3: TGTGCCAGCAGTGAATCGAAGCGGGAGGAAAGGTCCTACGAGCAGTACTTC. This codes for CASSESKREERSYEQYF.